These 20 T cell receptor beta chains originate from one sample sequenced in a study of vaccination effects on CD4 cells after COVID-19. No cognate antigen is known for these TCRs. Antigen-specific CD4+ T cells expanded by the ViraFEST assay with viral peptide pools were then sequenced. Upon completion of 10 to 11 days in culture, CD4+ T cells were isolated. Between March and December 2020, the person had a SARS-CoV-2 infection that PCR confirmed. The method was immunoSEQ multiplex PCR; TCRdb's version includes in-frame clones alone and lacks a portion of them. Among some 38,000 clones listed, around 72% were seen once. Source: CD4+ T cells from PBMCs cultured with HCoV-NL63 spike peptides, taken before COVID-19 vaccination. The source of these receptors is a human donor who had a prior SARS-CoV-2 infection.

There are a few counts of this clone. The CDR3 loop reads CASSLVAVNEQFF. In DNA form, the CDR3 reads TGTGCCAGCAGCTTAGTAGCCGTCAATGAGCAGTTCTTC. The chain carries TRBV11-3 and TRBJ2-1, with unresolved D. V lost 1 base and J lost 6, with 7 bases in between. Germline values: CDR1 SGHNT, CDR2 YENEEA. CDR3 length: 13 residues.

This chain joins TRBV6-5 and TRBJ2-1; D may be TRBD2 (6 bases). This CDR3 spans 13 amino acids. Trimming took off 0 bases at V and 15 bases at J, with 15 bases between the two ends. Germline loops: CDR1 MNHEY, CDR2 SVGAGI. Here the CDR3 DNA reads TGTGCCAGCAGTTACTCGATTCTAGCGATGAGGTTCTTC. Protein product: CASSYSILAMRFF.

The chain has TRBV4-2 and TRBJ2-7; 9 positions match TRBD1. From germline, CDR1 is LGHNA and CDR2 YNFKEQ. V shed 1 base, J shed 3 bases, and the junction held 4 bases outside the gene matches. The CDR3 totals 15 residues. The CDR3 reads CASSQAPTGGYEQYF. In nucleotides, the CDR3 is TGTGCCAGCAGCCAAGCGCCGACAGGGGGCTACGAGCAGTACTTC.

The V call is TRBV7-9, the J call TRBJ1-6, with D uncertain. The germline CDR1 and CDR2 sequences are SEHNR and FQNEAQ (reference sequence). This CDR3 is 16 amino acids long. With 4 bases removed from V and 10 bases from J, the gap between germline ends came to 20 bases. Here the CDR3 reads CASSSSDTPSGSPLHF. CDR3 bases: TGTGCCAGCAGCTCGTCAGATACCCCCTCGGGGTCACCCCTCCACTTT.

CDR3 loop: CASSLAHRSRGGYTF. DNA for the CDR3: TGTGCCAGCAGCTTAGCGCACAGGTCTAGGGGTGGCTACACCTTC. V gene TRBV7-8 combines with J gene TRBJ1-2, with a weak D call TRBD1 (5 bases). Germline CDR1 SGHVS, CDR2 FQNEAQ. The CDR3 has 15 residues. Trimming took 0 bases from V and 7 from J, leaving 15 bases between them.

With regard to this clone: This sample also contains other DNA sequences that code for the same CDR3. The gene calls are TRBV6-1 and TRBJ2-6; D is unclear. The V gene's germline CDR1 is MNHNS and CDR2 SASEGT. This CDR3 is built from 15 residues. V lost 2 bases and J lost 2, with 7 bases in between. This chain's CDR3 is CASSERVTGANVLTF. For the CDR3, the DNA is TGTGCCAGCAGTGAAAGGGTCACTGGGGCCAACGTCCTGACTTTC.

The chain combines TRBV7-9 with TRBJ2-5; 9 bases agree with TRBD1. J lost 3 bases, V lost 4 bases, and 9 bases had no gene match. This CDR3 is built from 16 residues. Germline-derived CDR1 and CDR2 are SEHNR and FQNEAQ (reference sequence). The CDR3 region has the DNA TGTGCCAGCAGCTCCACAGGGACAGGGTGGAAAGAGACCCAGTACTTC. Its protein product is CASSSTGTGWKETQYF.

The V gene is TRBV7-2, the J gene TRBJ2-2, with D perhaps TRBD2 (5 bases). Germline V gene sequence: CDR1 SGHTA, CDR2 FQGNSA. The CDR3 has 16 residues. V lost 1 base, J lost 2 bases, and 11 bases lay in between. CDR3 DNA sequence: TGTGCCAGCAGCTTAGTATCCGGGGAAAACACCGGGGAGCTGTTTTTT. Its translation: CASSLVSGENTGELFF.

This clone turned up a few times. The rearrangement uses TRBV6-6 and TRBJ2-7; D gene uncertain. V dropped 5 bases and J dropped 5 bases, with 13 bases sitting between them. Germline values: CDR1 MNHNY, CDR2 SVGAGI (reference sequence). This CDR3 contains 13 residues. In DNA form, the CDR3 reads TGTGCCAGCAGTCAACGCGCTTCCCACGAGCAGTACTTC. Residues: CASSQRASHEQYF.

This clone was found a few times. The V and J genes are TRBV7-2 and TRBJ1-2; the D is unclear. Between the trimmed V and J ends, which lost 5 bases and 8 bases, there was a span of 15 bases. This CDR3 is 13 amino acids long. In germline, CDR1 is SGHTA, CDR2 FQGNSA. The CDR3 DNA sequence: TGTGCCAGCAGCCCTGATCGACGTCAGGGCTACACCTTC. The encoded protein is CASSPDRRQGYTF.

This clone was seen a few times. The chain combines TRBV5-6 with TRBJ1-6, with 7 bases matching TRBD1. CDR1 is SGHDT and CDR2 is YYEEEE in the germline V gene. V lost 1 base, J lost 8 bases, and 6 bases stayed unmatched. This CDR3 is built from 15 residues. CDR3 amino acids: CASSLSGTADSPLHF. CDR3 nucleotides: TGTGCCAGCAGCTTGTCAGGGACAGCGGATTCACCCCTCCACTTT.

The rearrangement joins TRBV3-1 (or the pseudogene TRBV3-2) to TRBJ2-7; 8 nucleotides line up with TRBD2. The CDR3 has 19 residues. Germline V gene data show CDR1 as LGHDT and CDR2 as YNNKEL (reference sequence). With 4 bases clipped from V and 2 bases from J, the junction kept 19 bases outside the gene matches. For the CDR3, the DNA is TGTGCCAGCAGCCGACAACAGCCTTACGGGAGGGCCGCCCCCTACGAGCAGTACTTC. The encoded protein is CASSRQQPYGRAAPYEQYF.

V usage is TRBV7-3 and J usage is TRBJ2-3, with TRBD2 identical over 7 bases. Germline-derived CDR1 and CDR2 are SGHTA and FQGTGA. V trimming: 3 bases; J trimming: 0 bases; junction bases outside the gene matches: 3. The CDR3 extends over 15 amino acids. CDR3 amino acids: CASSLELASTDTQYF. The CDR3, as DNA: TGTGCCAGCAGCTTGGAACTAGCGAGCACAGATACGCAGTATTTT.

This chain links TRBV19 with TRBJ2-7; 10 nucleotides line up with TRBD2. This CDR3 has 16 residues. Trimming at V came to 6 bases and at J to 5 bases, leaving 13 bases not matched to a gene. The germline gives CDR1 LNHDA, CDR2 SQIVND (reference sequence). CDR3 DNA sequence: TGTGCCAGTAGGCCAAATCTAGCGGGAGTTAACCACGAGCAGTACTTC. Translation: CASRPNLAGVNHEQYF.

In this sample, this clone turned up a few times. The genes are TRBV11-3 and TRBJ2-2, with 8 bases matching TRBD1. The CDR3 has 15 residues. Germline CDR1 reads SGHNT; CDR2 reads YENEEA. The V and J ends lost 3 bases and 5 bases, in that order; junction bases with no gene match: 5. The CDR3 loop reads CASSFGQGRTGELFF. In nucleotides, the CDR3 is TGTGCCAGCAGCTTCGGACAGGGTCGGACCGGGGAGCTGTTTTTT.

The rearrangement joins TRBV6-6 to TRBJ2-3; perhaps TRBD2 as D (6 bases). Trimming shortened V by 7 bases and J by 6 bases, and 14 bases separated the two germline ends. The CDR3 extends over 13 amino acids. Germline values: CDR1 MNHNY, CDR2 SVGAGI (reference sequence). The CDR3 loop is CASIAASADTQYF. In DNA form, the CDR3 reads TGTGCCAGCATCGCGGCTAGCGCCGATACGCAGTATTTT.

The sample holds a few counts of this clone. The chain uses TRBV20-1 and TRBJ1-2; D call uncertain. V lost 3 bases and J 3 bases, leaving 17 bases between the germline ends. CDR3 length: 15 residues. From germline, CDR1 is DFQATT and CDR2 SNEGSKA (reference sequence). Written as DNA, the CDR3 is TGCAGTGCTAGTGACACACAGCGGCCGGACTATGGCTACACCTTC. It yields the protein CSASDTQRPDYGYTF.

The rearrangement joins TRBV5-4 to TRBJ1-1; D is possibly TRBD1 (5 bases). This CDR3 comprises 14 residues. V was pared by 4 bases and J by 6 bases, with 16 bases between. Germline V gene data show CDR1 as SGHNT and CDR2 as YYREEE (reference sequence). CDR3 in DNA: TGTGCCAGCAGCGGTAACAGGTGGGGATCTGAAGCTTTCTTT. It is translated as CASSGNRWGSEAFF.

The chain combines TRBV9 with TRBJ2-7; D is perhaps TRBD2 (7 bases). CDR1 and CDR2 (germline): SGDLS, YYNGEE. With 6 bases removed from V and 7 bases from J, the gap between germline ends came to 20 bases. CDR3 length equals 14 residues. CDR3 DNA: TGTGCCAGCAACAGGGAGGGTCTCACTCGAGAGCAGTACTTC. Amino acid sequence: CASNREGLTREQYF.

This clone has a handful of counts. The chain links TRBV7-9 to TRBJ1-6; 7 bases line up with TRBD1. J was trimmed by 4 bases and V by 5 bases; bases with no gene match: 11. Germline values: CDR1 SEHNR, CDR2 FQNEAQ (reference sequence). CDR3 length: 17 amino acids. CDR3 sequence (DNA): TGTGCCAGCAGCGAGGTTTCCGGGACAGCGTATAATTCACCCCTCCACTTT. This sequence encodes CASSEVSGTAYNSPLHF.